The subject of this entry is one TCR beta chain. Its matching antigen is unknown. This sample is drawn from a study of T cells in localized non-small cell lung cancer. Clones were read by immunoSEQ multiplex PCR, and TCRdb kept only the in-frame ones, dropping some. The repertoire holds tens of thousands of clones, with roughly 91% as singletons. Study-wide results and caveats: Uninvolved nearby lung showed the greatest T cell clonality, exceeding that found in tumor. Longer survival (overall) was linked to higher T cell density in blood.

The CDR3 has 13 amino acids. The ends were cut back, 5 bases at V and 1 base at J, with 8 bases in the middle. Per the germline V gene, CDR1 is LNHDA and CDR2 is SQIVND (reference sequence). The sample consisted of peripheral blood, taken before any cancer treatment. The genes are TRBV19 and TRBJ1-1; perhaps TRBD1 as D (5 bases). This TCR came from a woman aged 40 to 75 with stage I lung adenocarcinoma. DNA for the CDR3: TGTGCCAGTAGTGGGGGAGGGAACACTGAAGCTTTCTTT. Translated: CASSGGGNTEAFF.